This record concerns one TCR beta chain sequence. Its antigen is not known. The table came from immunoSEQ multiplex PCR; TCRdb's copy has only in-frame clones and leaves some out. The sample lists some 290,000 clones; nearly 90% were seen once. This sample was taken from a study of cytomegalovirus exposure and HLA in healthy donors. The wider study: The same platform used for the roughly 600 first-cohort repertoires was also used for the roughly 130 validation repertoires, as a later analysis reported.

Study-wide results and caveats: For cytomegalovirus status, the classifier reportedly gave diagnoses with high specificity and sensitivity.

Sequencing input: PBMCs. This TCR was recovered from a man younger than 45 in good health and CMV-seronegative.

The CDR3 is CASSTGDRGNTEAFF. In nucleotides, the CDR3 is TGCGCCAGCAGCACCGGGGACAGGGGGAACACTGAAGCTTTCTTT. The rearrangement joins TRBV5-1 to TRBJ1-1; 10 bases match TRBD1. Per germline, CDR1 SGHRS and CDR2 YFSETQ. The junction had 4 bases not matched to a gene; V was cut back by 4 bases and J by 1 base. The CDR3 covers 15 residues. The variable domain in full, completed from reference TRBV5-1 and TRBJ1-1, reads KAGVTQTPRYLIKTRGQQVTLSCSPISGHRSVSWYQQTPGQGLQFLFEYFSETQRNKGNFPGRFSGRQFSNSRSEMNVSTLELGDSALYLCASSTGDRGNTEAFFGQGTRLTVV.